The sequence of this T cell receptor beta chain was determined in a study of T cell changes during pregnancy in multiple sclerosis. The repertoire was sequenced with immunoSEQ multiplex PCR; TCRdb's copy has only in-frame clones and lacks some. In the table there are about 64,000 clones, 90% to 97% of which are singletons. The CDR3 covers 15 residues. CDR1 is MNHEY, CDR2 SMNVEV, per germline (reference sequence). Losses at the gene ends were 4 bases for V and 8 bases for J; bases not matched to a gene: 10. The source material was CD8+ T cells from peripheral blood mononuclear cells, sampled after pregnancy. The chain combines TRBV27 with TRBJ2-1, with 8 bases fitting TRBD2. This TCR derives from a female donor with multiple sclerosis, enrolled in a pregnancy study. In nucleotides, the CDR3 is TGTGCCAGCAGTTCAGCGGGAGAAGGGTTTGATGAGCAGTTCTTC. Its translation: CASSSAGEGFDEQFF.